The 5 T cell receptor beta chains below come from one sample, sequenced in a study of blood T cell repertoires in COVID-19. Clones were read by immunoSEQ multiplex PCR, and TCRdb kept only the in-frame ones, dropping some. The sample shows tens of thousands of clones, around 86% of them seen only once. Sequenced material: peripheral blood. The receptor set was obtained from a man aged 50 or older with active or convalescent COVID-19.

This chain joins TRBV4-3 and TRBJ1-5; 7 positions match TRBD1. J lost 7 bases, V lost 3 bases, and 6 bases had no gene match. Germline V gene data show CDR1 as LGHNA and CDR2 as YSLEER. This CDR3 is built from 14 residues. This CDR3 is CASSQETGWQPQHF. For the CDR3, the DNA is TGCGCCAGCAGCCAGGAGACAGGGTGGCAGCCCCAGCATTTT.

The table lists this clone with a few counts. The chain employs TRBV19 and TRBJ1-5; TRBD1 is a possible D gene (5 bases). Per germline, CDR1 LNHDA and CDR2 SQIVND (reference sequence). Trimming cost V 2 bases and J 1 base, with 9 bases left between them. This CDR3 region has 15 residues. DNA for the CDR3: TGTGCCAGTAGTATACAGGGTTGGAGCAATCAGCCCCAGCATTTT. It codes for CASSIQGWSNQPQHF. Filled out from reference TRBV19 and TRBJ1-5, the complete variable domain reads DGGITQSPKYLFRKEGQNVTLSCEQNLNHDAMYWYRQDPGQGLRLIYYSQIVNDFQKGDIAEGYSVSREKKESFPLTVTSAQKNPTAFYLCASSIQGWSNQPQHFGDGTRLSIL.

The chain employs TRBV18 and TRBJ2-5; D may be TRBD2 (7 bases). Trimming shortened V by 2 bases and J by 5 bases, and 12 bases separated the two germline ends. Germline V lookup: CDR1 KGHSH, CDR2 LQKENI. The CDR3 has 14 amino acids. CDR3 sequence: CASSPGGAGETQYF. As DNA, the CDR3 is TGTGCCAGCTCACCAGGGGGGGCTGGTGAGACCCAGTACTTC. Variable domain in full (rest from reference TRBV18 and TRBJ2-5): NAGVMQNPRHLVRRRGQEARLRCSPMKGHSHVYWYRQLPEEGLKFMVYLQKENIIDESGMPKERFSAEFPKEGPSILRIQQVVRGDSAAYFCASSPGGAGETQYFGPGTRLLVL.

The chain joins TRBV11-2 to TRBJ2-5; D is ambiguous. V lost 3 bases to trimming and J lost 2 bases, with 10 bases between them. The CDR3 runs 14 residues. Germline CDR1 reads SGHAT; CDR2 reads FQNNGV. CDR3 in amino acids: CASSFQQRQETQYF. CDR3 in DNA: TGTGCCAGCAGCTTTCAACAGAGACAAGAGACCCAGTACTTC.

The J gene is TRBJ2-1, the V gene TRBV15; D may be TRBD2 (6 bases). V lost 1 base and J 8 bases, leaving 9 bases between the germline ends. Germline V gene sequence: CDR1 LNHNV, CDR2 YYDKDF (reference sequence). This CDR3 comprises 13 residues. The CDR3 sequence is CATSRAGLYEQFF. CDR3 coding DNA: TGTGCCACCAGCAGAGCGGGACTCTATGAGCAGTTCTTC.